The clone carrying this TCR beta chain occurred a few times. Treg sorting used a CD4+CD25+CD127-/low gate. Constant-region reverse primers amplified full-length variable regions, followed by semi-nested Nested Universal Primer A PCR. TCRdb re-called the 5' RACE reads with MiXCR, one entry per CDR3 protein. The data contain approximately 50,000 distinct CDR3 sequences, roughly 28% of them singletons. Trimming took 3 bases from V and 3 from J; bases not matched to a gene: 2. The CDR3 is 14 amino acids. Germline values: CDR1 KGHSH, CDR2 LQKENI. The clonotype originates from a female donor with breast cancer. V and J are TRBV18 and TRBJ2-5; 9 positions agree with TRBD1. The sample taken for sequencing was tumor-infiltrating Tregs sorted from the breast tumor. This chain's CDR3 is CASSPGQGEETQYF. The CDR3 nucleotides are TGTGCCAGCTCACCGGGACAGGGAGAAGAGACCCAGTACTTC.